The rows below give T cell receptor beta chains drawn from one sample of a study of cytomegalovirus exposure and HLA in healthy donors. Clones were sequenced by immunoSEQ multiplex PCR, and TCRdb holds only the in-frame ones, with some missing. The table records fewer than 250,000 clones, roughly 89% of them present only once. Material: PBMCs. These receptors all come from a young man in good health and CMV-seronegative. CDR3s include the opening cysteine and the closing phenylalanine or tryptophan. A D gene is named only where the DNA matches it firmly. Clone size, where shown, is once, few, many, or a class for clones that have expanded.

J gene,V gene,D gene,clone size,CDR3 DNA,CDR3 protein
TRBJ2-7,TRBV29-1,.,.,TGCAGCGCTGGTTCCGGTACCGAGCAGTACTTC,CSAGSGTEQYF
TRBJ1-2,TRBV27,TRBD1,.,TGTGCCAGCAGTTTATTCGGACAGGGGGCGTCTCGCTATGGCTACACCTTC,CASSLFGQGASRYGYTF
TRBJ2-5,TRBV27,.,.,TGTGCCAGCAGTTCCCCACAGGGACGGGCCGAGACCCAGTACTTC,CASSSPQGRAETQYF
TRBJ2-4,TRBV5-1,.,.,TGCGCCAGCAGCTTGGGTGCAGGGGTCAAAAACATTCAGTACTTC,CASSLGAGVKNIQYF
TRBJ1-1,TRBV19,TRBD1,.,TGTGCCAGTAGTTCAGGACAGGGGAACACTGAAGCTTTCTTT,CASSSGQGNTEAFF
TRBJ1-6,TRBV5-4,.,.,TGTGCCAGCAGCACAAGGGACACTAATTCACCCCTCCACTTT,CASSTRDTNSPLHF
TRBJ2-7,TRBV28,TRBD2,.,TGTGCCAGCAGTTCCGGAACCTCAACCCTTCTAGCGGGCTTC,CASSSGTSTLLAGF
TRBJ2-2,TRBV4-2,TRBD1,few,TGTGCCAGCAGCCTGACAGGGGTTAACACCGGGGAGCTGTTTTTT,CASSLTGVNTGELFF
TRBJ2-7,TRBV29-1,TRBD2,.,TGCAGCGTTGATGAGAGCGGGGACCTGTACGAGCAGTACTTC,CSVDESGDLYEQYF
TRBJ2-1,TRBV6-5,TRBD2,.,TGTGCCAGCACCCCCGGGACTAGCGGCTACAATGAGCAGTTCTTC,CASTPGTSGYNEQFF